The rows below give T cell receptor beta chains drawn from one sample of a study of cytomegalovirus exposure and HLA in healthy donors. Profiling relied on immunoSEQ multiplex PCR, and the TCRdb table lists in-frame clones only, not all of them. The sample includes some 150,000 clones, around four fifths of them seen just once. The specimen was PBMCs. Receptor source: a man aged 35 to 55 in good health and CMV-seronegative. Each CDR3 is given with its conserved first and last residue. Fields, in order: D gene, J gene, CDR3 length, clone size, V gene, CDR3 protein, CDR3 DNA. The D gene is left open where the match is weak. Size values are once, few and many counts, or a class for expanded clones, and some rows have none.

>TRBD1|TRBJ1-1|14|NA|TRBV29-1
CSVTGGGRNTEAFF
TGCAGCGTGACAGGGGGCGGGAGGAACACTGAAGCTTTCTTT
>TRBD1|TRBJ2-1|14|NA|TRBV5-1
CASSKPGTDNEQFF
TGTGCCAGCAGCAAACCCGGGACAGACAATGAGCAGTTCTTC
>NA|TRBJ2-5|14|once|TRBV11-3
CASSLNGARETQYF
TGTGCCAGCAGCTTAAATGGGGCCCGAGAGACCCAGTACTTC
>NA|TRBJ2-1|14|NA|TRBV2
CASRGLRQYNEQFF
TGTGCCAGCAGGGGTCTAAGACAGTACAATGAGCAGTTCTTC
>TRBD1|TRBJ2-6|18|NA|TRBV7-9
CASSTPGTGPSGANVLTF
TGTGCCAGCAGCACCCCCGGGACAGGCCCCTCTGGGGCCAACGTCCTGACTTTC
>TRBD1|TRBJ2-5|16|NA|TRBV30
CAWATGGTGIQETQYF
TGTGCCTGGGCGACCGGCGGGACAGGGATCCAAGAGACCCAGTACTTC
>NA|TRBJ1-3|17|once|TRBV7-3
CASSPSGGRASGNTIYF
TGTGCCAGCAGCCCCTCGGGTGGGAGGGCATCTGGAAACACCATATATTTT
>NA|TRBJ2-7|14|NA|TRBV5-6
CASSSPGYLYEQYF
TGTGCCAGCAGCTCACCCGGTTACTTATACGAGCAGTACTTC
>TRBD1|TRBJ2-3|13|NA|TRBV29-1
CSAMTGSTDTQYF
TGCAGCGCCATGACAGGGAGCACAGATACGCAGTATTTT
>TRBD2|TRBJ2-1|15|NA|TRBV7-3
CASSSTRTSPGEQFF
TGTGCCAGCAGCTCAACCAGGACTAGTCCGGGTGAGCAGTTCTTC
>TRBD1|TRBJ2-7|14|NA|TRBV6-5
CASRKRDREGEQYF
TGTGCCAGCAGGAAGAGGGACAGGGAAGGCGAGCAGTACTTC
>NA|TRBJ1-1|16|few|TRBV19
CASSIGEDGSMTEAFF
TGTGCCAGTAGTATAGGGGAGGACGGTAGTATGACTGAAGCTTTCTTT
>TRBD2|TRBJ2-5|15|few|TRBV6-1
CASRWTSGAQETQYF
TGTGCCAGCAGGTGGACTAGCGGGGCCCAAGAGACCCAGTACTTC
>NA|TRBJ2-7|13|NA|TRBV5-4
CASSLDPGSEQYF
TGTGCCAGCAGCTTGGATCCAGGGTCCGAGCAGTACTTC
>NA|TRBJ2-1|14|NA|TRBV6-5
CASSYGGSYNEQFF
TGTGCCAGCAGTTACGGCGGCTCCTACAATGAGCAGTTCTTC
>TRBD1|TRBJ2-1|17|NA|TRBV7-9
CASSLLSGTASYNEQFF
TGTGCCAGCAGCTTACTATCCGGGACAGCTTCCTACAATGAGCAGTTCTTC
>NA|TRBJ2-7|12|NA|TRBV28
CASSLGQYEQYF
TGTGCCAGCAGTTTAGGGCAGTACGAGCAGTACTTC
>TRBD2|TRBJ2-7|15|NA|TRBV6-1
CASRGSGGIFYEQYF
TGTGCCAGCCGAGGTAGCGGGGGGATTTTTTACGAGCAGTACTTC
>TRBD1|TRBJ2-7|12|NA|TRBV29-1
CSAGQGGYEQYF
TGCAGCGCGGGACAGGGAGGTTACGAGCAGTACTTC
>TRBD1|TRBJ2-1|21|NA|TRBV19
CASSIPPFYITPGQGYNEQFF
TGTGCCAGTAGTATTCCCCCCTTTTACATCACCCCGGGACAGGGGTACAATGAGCAGTTCTTC
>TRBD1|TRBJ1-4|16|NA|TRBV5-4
CASSLQWDRGREKLFF
TGTGCCAGCAGCCTGCAATGGGACAGGGGGCGAGAAAAACTGTTTTTT
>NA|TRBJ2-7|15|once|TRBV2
CASSDPGHSSYEQYF
TGTGCCAGCAGTGACCCGGGACATAGCTCCTACGAGCAGTACTTC
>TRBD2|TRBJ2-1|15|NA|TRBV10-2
CASSEQAGAYNEQFF
TGCGCCAGCAGTGAACAAGCGGGGGCCTACAATGAGCAGTTCTTC
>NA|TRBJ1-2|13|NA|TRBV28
CASSLGGNYGYTF
TGTGCCAGCAGTTTAGGAGGGAACTATGGCTACACCTTC
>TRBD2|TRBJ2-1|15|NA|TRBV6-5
CASTKLSGRYNEQFF
TGTGCCAGCACCAAGCTTAGCGGGCGATACAATGAGCAGTTCTTC
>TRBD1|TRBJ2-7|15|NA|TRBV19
CASSIYTGVLNEQYF
TGTGCCAGTAGTATATATACAGGGGTTTTGAACGAGCAGTACTTC
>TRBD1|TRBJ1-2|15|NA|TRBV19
CASRKNTGDNYGYTF
TGTGCCAGTAGAAAAAATACAGGGGATAACTATGGCTACACCTTC
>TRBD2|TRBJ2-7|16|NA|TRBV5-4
CASSLRGGLAGAEQYF
TGTGCCAGCAGCTTGAGAGGTGGACTAGCGGGTGCCGAGCAGTACTTC
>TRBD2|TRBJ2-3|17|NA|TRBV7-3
CSSSASFSGSGTDTQYF
TGTTCCAGCAGCGCCAGCTTTAGCGGGAGTGGTACAGATACGCAGTATTTT
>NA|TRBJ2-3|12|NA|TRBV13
CASSLSTDTQYF
TGTGCCAGCAGCCTTAGCACAGATACGCAGTATTTT
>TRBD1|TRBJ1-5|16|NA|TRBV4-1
CASSQNPQGAHQPQHF
TGCGCCAGCAGCCAGAATCCCCAGGGGGCACATCAGCCCCAGCATTTT
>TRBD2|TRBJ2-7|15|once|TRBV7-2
CASSRGAGLAYEQYF
TGTGCCAGCAGCCGCGGGGCGGGACTAGCCTACGAGCAGTACTTC
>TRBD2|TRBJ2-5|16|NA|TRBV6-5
CASSSMIGLAGETQYF
TGTGCCAGCAGTTCAATGATCGGACTAGCGGGGGAGACCCAGTACTTC
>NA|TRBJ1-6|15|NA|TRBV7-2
CASSSPDRSNSPLHF
TGTGCCAGCAGCTCGCCAGACAGGAGTAATTCACCCCTCCACTTT
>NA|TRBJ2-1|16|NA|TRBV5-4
CASSLWRPSSYNEQFF
TGTGCCAGCAGCTTGTGGCGGCCTAGCTCCTACAATGAGCAGTTCTTC
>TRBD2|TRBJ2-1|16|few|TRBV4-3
CASSQDRASGGNEQFF
TGCGCCAGCAGCCAAGATAGGGCTAGCGGGGGCAATGAGCAGTTCTTC
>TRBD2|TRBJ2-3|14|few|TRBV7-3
CASSHSGGAGTQYF
TGTGCCAGCAGCCATAGCGGGGGGGCGGGTACGCAGTATTTT
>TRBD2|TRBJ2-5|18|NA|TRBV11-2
CASSFGTSGGAGGWEQYF
TGTGCCAGCAGCTTCGGGACTAGCGGGGGGGCCGGGGGATGGGAGCAGTACTTC
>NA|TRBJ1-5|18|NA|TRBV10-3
CAISELWSERVSNQPQHF
TGTGCCATCAGTGAGCTCTGGTCTGAGCGGGTTAGCAATCAGCCCCAGCATTTT
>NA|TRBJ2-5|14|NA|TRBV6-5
CASSYSAAEETQYF
TGTGCCAGCAGTTACTCGGCTGCAGAAGAGACCCAGTACTTC
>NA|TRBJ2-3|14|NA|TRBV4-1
CASSPSGAEDTQYF
TGCGCCAGCAGCCCCTCGGGAGCGGAAGATACGCAGTATTTT
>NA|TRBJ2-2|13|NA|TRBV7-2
CASSYRDTGELFF
TGTGCCAGCAGCTACCGGGACACCGGGGAGCTGTTTTTT
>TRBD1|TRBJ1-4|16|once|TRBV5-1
CASSLGDRGTPEKLFF
TGCGCCAGCAGCTTGGGGGACAGGGGGACCCCTGAAAAACTGTTTTTT
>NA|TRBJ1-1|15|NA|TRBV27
CASSLSWGRGTEAFF
TGTGCCAGCAGTTTATCCTGGGGCCGGGGGACTGAAGCTTTCTTT
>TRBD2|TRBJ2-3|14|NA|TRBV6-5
CASRLAGSADTQYF
TGTGCCAGCAGACTAGCGGGGAGCGCAGATACGCAGTATTTT
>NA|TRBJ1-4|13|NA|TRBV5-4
CASSLGRDEKLFF
TGTGCCAGCAGCTTGGGAAGAGATGAAAAACTGTTTTTT
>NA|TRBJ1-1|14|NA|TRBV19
CAISRGTGGTEAFF
TGTGCCATCTCCCGTGGGACGGGGGGCACTGAAGCTTTCTTT
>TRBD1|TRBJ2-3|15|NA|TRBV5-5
CASSYGQGDTDTQYF
TGTGCCAGCAGCTACGGACAGGGGGACACAGATACGCAGTATTTT
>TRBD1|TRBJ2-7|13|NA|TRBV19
CASSREQGSEQYF
TGTGCCAGTAGTAGAGAACAGGGGTCCGAGCAGTACTTC
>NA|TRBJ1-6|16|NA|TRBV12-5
CASGLGGEVVDSPLHF
TGTGCTAGTGGTTTGGGGGGAGAGGTTGTGGATTCACCCCTCCACTTT
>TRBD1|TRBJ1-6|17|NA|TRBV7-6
CASSPRAGTGNNSPLHF
TGTGCCAGCAGCCCCAGGGCCGGGACAGGGAACAATTCACCCCTCCACTTT
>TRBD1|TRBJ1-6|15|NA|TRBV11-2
CASSLEGQGNSPLHF
TGTGCCAGCAGCTTAGAGGGACAGGGAAATTCACCCCTCCACTTT
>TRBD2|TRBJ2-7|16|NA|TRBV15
CATSSQASGDSYEQYF
TGTGCCACCAGCAGTCAGGCTAGCGGGGACTCCTACGAGCAGTACTTC
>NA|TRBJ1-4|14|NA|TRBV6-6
CASIGAQTNEKLFF
TGTGCCAGCATAGGGGCGCAGACTAATGAAAAACTGTTTTTT
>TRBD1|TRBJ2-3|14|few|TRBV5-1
CASTRDSGTDTQYF
TGCGCCAGCACCCGGGACAGCGGCACAGATACGCAGTATTTT